This T cell receptor (beta chain) was identified in a study of CD8 T cells in Susac syndrome. Study information: Among sequenced Susac syndrome patients, more than five had active disease and roughly eight were in remission. Study-wide results and caveats: Among people with Susac, CD8+ clonal expansion was greatest in TEMRA cells and active patients.

The germline V and J ends were trimmed by 8 bases and 6 bases, with 25 bases remaining between them. Per germline, CDR1 MNHNS and CDR2 SASEGT. The CDR3 sequence is 16 residues long. Comments on this clonotype: The antigen remains undetermined.

Diagnostic criteria for definite or probable disease, in their recently defined form, were met by the patients with Susac syndrome. Through negative isolation, CD4+ and CD8+ T cells were obtained, while TEMRA cells were enriched using FACS. The RNA, about 0.5 to 1 ug, was put through reverse transcription using random hexamers. TCRdb processed the immunoSEQ multiplex PCR reads anew with MiXCR; each CDR3 protein has one entry. The sample contains more than 95,000 distinct CDR3 sequences, around 94% of which appear only once. Sequences were obtained from CD8+ T cells from PBMCs. The receptor was derived from a human donor with Susac syndrome. V and J are TRBV6-1 and TRBJ1-1, with D maybe TRBD1 (5 bases). The CDR3 loop reads CASLLFPGGAYPEAFF. CDR3 in DNA: TGTGCCAGCCTTCTATTCCCGGGGGGAGCGTACCCTGAAGCTTTCTTT.